A single sample is the source of the 4 T cell receptor beta chains below, sequenced in a study of blood T cells in healthy people across ages. Then a second PCR, running roughly 7 to 11 cycles, was carried out with a sample-barcoded 5' primer and a J-beta primer mix. TCRdb independently ran MiXCR on the 5' RACE reads; one entry per CDR3 protein. The sample shows 850,000 to 1,300,000 distinct CDR3 sequences, 40% to 50% of them seen only once. Sequencing used blood. All receptors derive from an older woman in good health.

The chain is built from TRBV9 and TRBJ2-2; TRBD1 or TRBD2 may be the D gene (6 bases each). CDR1 and CDR2 (germline): SGDLS, YYNGEE. There are 18 residues in the CDR3. Trimming stripped 0 bases from V and 5 bases from J, with 20 bases between. CDR3 nucleotides: TGTGCCAGCAGCGTAGGAAGGGCCTCGGGGGCGAGTACCGGGGAGCTGTTTTTT. Its protein is CASSVGRASGASTGELFF.

The rearrangement links TRBV12-3 or TRBV12-4 to TRBJ2-5; D remains ambiguous. The DNA end favors TRBJ2-7, so the J call may be wrong. This CDR3 spans 14 amino acids. In DNA, the CDR3 is TGTGCCAGCAGTTACCGACTGAGCTCCTACGAGCAGTACTTC. It codes for CASSYRLSSYEQYF.

This clonotype showed up just a few times. The rearrangement links TRBV29-1 to TRBJ2-7, with 11 positions matching TRBD2. V dropped 6 bases and J dropped 6; count of bases not matched to a gene: 10. The CDR3 consists of 14 residues. The germline V gene has CDR1 SQVTM and CDR2 ANQGSEA. The CDR3 coding sequence is TGCAGCGTAGCCGGGACTAGCGGCCGAGGCGAGCAGTACTTC. Protein: CSVAGTSGRGEQYF.

The V and J genes are TRBV12-3 or TRBV12-4 and TRBJ1-6; the D gene is possibly TRBD1 (5 bases). Trimming removed 6 bases from V and 10 bases from J, with 16 bases in between. The CDR3 sequence is 14 residues long. The CDR3 is CASSLGLPNSPLHF. The DNA of the CDR3 is TGTGCCAGCAGCTTGGGGCTTCCAAACTCACCCCTCCACTTT.